This T cell receptor beta chain emerged from a study of somatic mutations in cytotoxic T cells in rheumatoid arthritis. Study observations and caveats: Antigen targets of the expanded CD8+ clones remained unidentified.

The method was immunoSEQ multiplex PCR; TCRdb's version includes in-frame clones alone and lacks a portion of them. The repertoire holds 9,500 to 15,000 clones, under 85% seen once, with 11% to 15% in the top ten. With regard to this clone: As yet, its antigen is unknown.

Germline CDR1 and CDR2: SGDLS and YYNGEE. The V gene end was trimmed by 3 bases and the J gene end by 14 bases; junction bases not matched to a gene: 16. This CDR3 has 15 amino acids. This receptor was identified in a woman aged 55 to 70 in good health. The chain has TRBV9 and TRBJ2-3; the match to TRBD2 covers 9 bases. What was sequenced was CD8+ T cells sorted from blood. DNA for the CDR3: TGTGCCAGCAGCGAGGGTGGAGCGGGGGGCCACCTGCTGTATTTT. Its translation: CASSEGGAGGHLLYF.